This is a list of T cell receptor beta chains from one sample in a study of blood T cell repertoires in COVID-19. Profiled with immunoSEQ multiplex PCR; TCRdb holds only in-frame clones, not every one. The sample comprises a few hundred thousand clones, around 88% of which are singletons, and around 1.4% rests with the top ten. Sequencing was done on a sample of peripheral blood. The receptors were sampled from a man aged 80 or over with acute or convalescent COVID-19. CDR3s include the opening cysteine and the closing phenylalanine or tryptophan. A D gene is named only where the DNA matches it firmly.

>TRBJ2-7|TRBD2|TRBV7-6
CASSLESGGPGEQYF
>TRBJ1-2|NA|TRBV25-1
CASSDAQACYTF
>TRBJ2-1|TRBD1|TRBV5-1
CASSFRDSGREQFF
>TRBJ2-1|NA|TRBV28
CASSLYSSYNEQFF
>TRBJ1-4|TRBD1|TRBV6-5
CASSSTGGGEKLFF
>TRBJ2-5|NA|TRBV25-1
CASSEPGLETQYF
>TRBJ2-1|NA|TRBV5-6
CASSLNKGELSYNEQFF
>TRBJ1-1|NA|TRBV28
CASSSPGDTEAFF
>TRBJ1-1|NA|TRBV18
CASSPGGDTEAFF
>TRBJ1-6|NA|TRBV10-2
CASNVGGNSPLHF
>TRBJ2-1|NA|TRBV24-1
CATSEPIYGEQFF
>TRBJ1-3|NA|TRBV10-3
CAITENTGNTIYF
>TRBJ1-6|NA|TRBV7-2
CASSSRATSPLHF
>TRBJ1-5|NA|TRBV27
CASSLPDWNQPQHF
>TRBJ2-1|TRBD2|TRBV2
CASSISGRDNEQFF
>TRBJ1-1|TRBD1|TRBV19
CAIRNRGNTEAFF
>TRBJ1-6|NA|TRBV9
CASSPVGGASPLHF
>TRBJ1-5|TRBD1|TRBV19
CASSIETGGRQPQHF
>TRBJ1-2|TRBD1|TRBV6-5
CASGQGDYGYTF
>TRBJ2-7|NA|TRBV7-8
CASSLFLSRTYEQYF
>TRBJ1-5|NA|TRBV7-2
CASSSQGQNNQPQHF
>TRBJ1-1|NA|TRBV18
CASSPEAGSTEAFF
>TRBJ2-3|NA|TRBV7-2
CASSLMLGQDTQYF
>TRBJ2-3|NA|TRBV4-3
CASSQDARDTDTQYF
>TRBJ1-1|TRBD1|TRBV29-1
CSVDAGTGTAFF
>TRBJ1-1|TRBD1|TRBV27
CASSVQGADTEAFF
>TRBJ1-4|TRBD1|TRBV7-2
CASSLYSLATGRNNEKLFF
>TRBJ1-6|NA|TRBV28
CASSLQGSYNSPLHF